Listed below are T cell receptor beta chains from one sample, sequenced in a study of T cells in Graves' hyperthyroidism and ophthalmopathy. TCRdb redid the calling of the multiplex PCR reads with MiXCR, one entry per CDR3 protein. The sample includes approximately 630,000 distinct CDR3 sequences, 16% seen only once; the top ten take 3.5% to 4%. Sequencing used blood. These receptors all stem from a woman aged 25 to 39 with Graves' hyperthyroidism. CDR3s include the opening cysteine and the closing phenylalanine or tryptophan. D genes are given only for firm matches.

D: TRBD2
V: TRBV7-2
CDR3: CASSLNQRELREQYF

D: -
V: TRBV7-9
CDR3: CASSFTKKGAFF

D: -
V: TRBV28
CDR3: CASVGDVSYNEQFF

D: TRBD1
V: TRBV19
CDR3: CATSTGSNQPQHF

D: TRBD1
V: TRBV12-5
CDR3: CASGTRTGGRYNSPLHF

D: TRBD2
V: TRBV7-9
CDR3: CASSSVGLAGVVYNEQFF

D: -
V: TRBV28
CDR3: CASSMTQGQPNYSGANVLTF

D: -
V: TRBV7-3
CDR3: CASSLGAPGTSGGEQYF

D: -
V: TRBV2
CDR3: CASSDPGKSYEQYF

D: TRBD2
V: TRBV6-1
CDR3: CASNTGEGEQFF

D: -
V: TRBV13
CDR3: CASSPLGQEIYNEQFF

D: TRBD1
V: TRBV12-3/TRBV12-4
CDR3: CASSLAWTGPSYGYTF

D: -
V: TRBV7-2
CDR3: CASSLQAGYTGELFF

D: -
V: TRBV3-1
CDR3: CASSQNPGELFF

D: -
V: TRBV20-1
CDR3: CSAPWGAGDIQYF

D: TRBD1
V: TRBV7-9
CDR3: CASSGSTGVGWNEQYF

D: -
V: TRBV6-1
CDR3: CASRPQLGRQETQYF

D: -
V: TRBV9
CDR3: CASSVSSELDTQYF

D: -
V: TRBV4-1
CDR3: CASSQTPRGPEGTQYF

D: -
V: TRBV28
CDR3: CASSLVGRLLRGYTF

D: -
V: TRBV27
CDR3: CASSLRGTYNGQFF

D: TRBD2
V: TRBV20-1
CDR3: CSARIGTSGRGETQYF

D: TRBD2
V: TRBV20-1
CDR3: CSARDSLAGRYEQYF